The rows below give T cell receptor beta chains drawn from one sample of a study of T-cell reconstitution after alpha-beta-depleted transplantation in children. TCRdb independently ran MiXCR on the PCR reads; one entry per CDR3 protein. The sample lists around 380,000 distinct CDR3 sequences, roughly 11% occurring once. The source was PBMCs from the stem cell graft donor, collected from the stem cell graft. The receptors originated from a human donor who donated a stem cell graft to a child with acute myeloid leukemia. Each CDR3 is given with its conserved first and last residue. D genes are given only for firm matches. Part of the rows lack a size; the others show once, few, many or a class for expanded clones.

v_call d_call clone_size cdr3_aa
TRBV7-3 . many CASSPTGPPAMLGGGYTF
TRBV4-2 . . CASSPGRVFHNEKLFF
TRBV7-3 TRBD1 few CASSLTKTPGTANPKDTEAFF
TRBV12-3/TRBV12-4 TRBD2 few CASTRAGLAGVDEQFF
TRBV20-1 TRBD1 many CSARWDREFYGYTF
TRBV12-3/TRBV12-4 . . CASSPDRPTNEKLFF
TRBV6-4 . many CASRERLGDEAFF
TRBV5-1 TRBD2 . CASSRGLAGDTGELFF
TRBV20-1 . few CSAPWGAQSYEQYF
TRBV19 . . CASSQDYQETQYF
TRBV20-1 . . CSERQAPTDTQYF
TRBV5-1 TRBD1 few CASSLGQGVAGELFF
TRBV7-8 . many CASSSRGAGANYGYTF
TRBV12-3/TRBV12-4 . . CDSSFFGVSYGYTF
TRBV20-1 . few CSAREGSDYNSPLHF
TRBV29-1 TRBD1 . CSVAGTGGFSGANVLTF
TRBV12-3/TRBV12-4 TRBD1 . CASSPGTGQNQPQHF
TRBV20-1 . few CSARPLAGGFYNEQFF
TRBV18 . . CASSPPGDSTGNTIYF
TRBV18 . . CASSPTREWRHTEQYF
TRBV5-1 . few CASSLDAPTYEQYF
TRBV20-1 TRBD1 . CSAFRDRDPLSEKLFF
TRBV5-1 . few CASSSGASNQPQHF
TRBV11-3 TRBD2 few CASSLVAGSNPYNEQFF
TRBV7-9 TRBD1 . CASSPGQGSLTYEQYF
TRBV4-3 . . CASSQVQGGSYNEQFF
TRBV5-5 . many CASSSGAAGGEQYF
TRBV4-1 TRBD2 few CASSQESRLAAQETQYF
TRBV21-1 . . CASSKALPHPSAPGANVLTF
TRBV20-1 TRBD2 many CSARGGGGAGELFF
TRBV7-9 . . CASSRQSDNSPLHF
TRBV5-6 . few CASSGGVGAAYNEQFF
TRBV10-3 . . CAIRESGETQYF
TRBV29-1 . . CSVAVIQETQYF
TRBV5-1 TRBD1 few CASSLTDRGRYEQYF
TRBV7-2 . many CASSPEPTGYTF
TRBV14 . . CASSQVGNYGDTF
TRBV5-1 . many CASSPSSGNEKLFF
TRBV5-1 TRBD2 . CASTGTSGRGEQFF